Listed below are T cell receptor beta chains from one sample, sequenced in a study of blood T cell repertoires in COVID-19. Sequencing was performed with immunoSEQ multiplex PCR; in TCRdb, only in-frame clones are kept and a portion is missing. The sample includes 65,000 to 80,000 clones, roughly 87% of them seen just once. Sample: peripheral blood. These receptors came from a man aged 50-59 years with acute or convalescent COVID-19. Each CDR3 is given with its conserved first and last residue.

CDR3 | J | V
CASSDSGTGNYGYTF | TRBJ1-2 | TRBV19
CASSPSTAQNTEAFF | TRBJ1-1 | TRBV6-5
CSALRGETQYF | TRBJ2-5 | TRBV29-1
CASSPPEQAFYGYTF | TRBJ1-2 | TRBV18
CSVERTGAYGYTF | TRBJ1-2 | TRBV29-1
CASSQDKLAGVASGANVLTF | TRBJ2-6 | TRBV3-1/TRBV3-2
CASSTGSFYGYTF | TRBJ1-2 | TRBV19
CASSSRDRGEKLFF | TRBJ1-4 | TRBV2
CAWSLTENQPQHF | TRBJ1-5 | TRBV30
CASSLRARPRTGGNYGYTF | TRBJ1-2 | TRBV7-8
CASSQRRGIHSGNTIYF | TRBJ1-3 | TRBV11-2
CASRGTGIRGETQYF | TRBJ2-5 | TRBV6-5
CASSQASGRRNEQFF | TRBJ2-1 | TRBV14
CASSSDRDSPLHF | TRBJ1-6 | TRBV6-5
CASSARTGQETQYF | TRBJ2-5 | TRBV9
CASSVAGSSAPYEQYF | TRBJ2-7 | TRBV9
CSAMWGGTDTEAFF | TRBJ1-1 | TRBV29-1
CASSLGDSNYGYTF | TRBJ1-2 | TRBV28
CASSSRTGVSGPNTEAFF | TRBJ1-1 | TRBV5-1
CASSLVERDSTGELFF | TRBJ2-2 | TRBV7-2
CASSPLGAGGFDEQFF | TRBJ2-1 | TRBV4-3
CASSEGAGHRF | TRBJ2-3 | TRBV2
CASSTPPGTGNTGELFF | TRBJ2-2 | TRBV27
CASSSSIGYQPQHF | TRBJ1-5 | TRBV6-5
CASSSPYSDRGRGTEAFF | TRBJ1-1 | TRBV11-2
CASSLGLSANYGYTF | TRBJ1-2 | TRBV5-1
CASSLEELSGRGTGELFF | TRBJ2-2 | TRBV5-1
CASSLAAGFDTEAFF | TRBJ1-1 | TRBV5-4
CASVEDRVIETQYF | TRBJ2-5 | TRBV2
CASSSPGEATNEKLFF | TRBJ1-4 | TRBV3-1/TRBV3-2
CAWSVRAGEQYF | TRBJ2-7 | TRBV30
CASSTTGYEQYF | TRBJ2-7 | TRBV7-2
CASSLLAGGHTGELFF | TRBJ2-2 | TRBV27
CASSPPDGTYLNEKLFF | TRBJ1-4 | TRBV7-9
CASSLFPSTEAFF | TRBJ1-1 | TRBV11-3
CASTLWAGAYNEQFF | TRBJ2-1 | TRBV27
CASSPLEGGALIGGYTF | TRBJ1-2 | TRBV18
CASSLTGPYEQYF | TRBJ2-7 | TRBV5-1
CASSLEGRGINQPQHF | TRBJ1-5 | TRBV7-6
CAAGRGPGAQYF | TRBJ2-3 | TRBV6-5
CASSLGTETYEQYF | TRBJ2-7 | TRBV5-1
CSARDRLEAFF | TRBJ1-1 | TRBV20-1
CASRGSSYEQYF | TRBJ2-7 | TRBV7-2